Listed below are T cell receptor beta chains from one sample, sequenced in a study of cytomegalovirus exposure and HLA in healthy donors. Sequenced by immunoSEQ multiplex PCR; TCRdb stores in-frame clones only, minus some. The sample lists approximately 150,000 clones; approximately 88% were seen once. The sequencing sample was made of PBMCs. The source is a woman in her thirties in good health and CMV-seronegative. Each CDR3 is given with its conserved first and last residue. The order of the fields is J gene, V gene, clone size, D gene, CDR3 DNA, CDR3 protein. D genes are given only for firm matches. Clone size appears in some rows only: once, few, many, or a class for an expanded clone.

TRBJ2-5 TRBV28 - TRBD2 TGTGCCAGCAGCTCGAGTAGGGGGGCTAGCGGGGAGACCCAGTACTTC CASSSSRGASGETQYF
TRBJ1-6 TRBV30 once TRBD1 TGTGCCTGGAAAGGGAGACAGGGGGCCTCTAATTCACCCCTCCACTTT CAWKGRQGASNSPLHF
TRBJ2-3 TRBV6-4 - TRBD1 TGTGCCAGCAGTGAAAGACAGGGGACAGATACGCAGTATTTT CASSERQGTDTQYF
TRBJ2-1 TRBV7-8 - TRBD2 TGTGCCAGCAGCCGTACGGTAGCGGGAGGCCCATACAATGAGCAGTTCTTC CASSRTVAGGPYNEQFF
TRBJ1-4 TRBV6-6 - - TGTGCCAGCAGTTGGCGCACAGCAACTAATGAAAAACTGTTTTTT CASSWRTATNEKLFF
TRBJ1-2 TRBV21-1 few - TGTGCCAGCAGCAAAGAAAAGGACAGGGACCCCCCCGGGCACTATGGCTACACCTTC CASSKEKDRDPPGHYGYTF
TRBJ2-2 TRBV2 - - TGTGCCAGCATCCTGACAGGTGTTGACCCCGGGGAGCTGTTTTTT CASILTGVDPGELFF
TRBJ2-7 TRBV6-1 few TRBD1 TGTGCCAGCACCCCCACCCGAGACAGGGGCGAGCAGTACTTC CASTPTRDRGEQYF
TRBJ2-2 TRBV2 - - TGTGCCAGCAGGCGGGACAGTTCAGGGGAGCTGTTTTTT CASRRDSSGELFF
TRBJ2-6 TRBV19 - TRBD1 TGTGCCAGTAGGCCGCCCCTCGACAGGGTAGGTGGGGCCAACGTCCTGACTTTC CASRPPLDRVGGANVLTF
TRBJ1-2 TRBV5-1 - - TGCGCCAGCAGCTTGTCGGTGGAAGGGGCGCTTGGCTACACCTTC CASSLSVEGALGYTF
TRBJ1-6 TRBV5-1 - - TGCGCCAGCAGCTTGGAGTCGGTTTCTAATTCACCCCTCCACTTT CASSLESVSNSPLHF
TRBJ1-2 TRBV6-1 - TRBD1 TGTGCCAGCAGCGGACAGGGAGGAAAAGGCTACACCTTC CASSGQGGKGYTF
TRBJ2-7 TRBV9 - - TGTGCCAGCAGCGTAGGCCCAAGGAGCTACGAGCAGTACTTC CASSVGPRSYEQYF
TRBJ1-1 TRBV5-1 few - TGCGCCAGCAGCCTGGTGAGTTCCCGAGGGGAAGCTTTCTTT CASSLVSSRGEAFF
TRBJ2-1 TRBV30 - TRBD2 TGTGCCTGGAGTGTATGGACTAGCACCAACAATGAGCAGTTCTTC CAWSVWTSTNNEQFF
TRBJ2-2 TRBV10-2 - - TGCGCCAGCAGGGGGACATCCGCGAACACCGGGGAGCTGTTTTTT CASRGTSANTGELFF
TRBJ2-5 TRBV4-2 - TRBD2 TGTGCCAGCTACGGTGAGGTAGCGGGAAGGGAGACCCAGTACTTC CASYGEVAGRETQYF
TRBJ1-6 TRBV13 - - TGTGCCAGCAGCTTAGCGCTCCAACTGAGCGCCTATAATTCACCCCTCCACTTT CASSLALQLSAYNSPLHF
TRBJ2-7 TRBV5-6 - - TGTGCCAGCAGCTTGGTACAGGGCTACGAGCAGTACTTC CASSLVQGYEQYF
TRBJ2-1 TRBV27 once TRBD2 TGTGCCAGCAGTCCTAGCGGCTCCTACAATGAGCAGTTCTTC CASSPSGSYNEQFF
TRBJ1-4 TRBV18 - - TGTGCCAGCTCACCGAGGGGGACGGGCACTAATGAAAAACTGTTTTTT CASSPRGTGTNEKLFF
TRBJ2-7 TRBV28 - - TGTGCCAGCAGTTCCCAACGGCCCCCTGGACTGTACGAGCAGTACTTC CASSSQRPPGLYEQYF
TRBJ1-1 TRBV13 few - TGTGCCAGCAGCCTCCGGGAGGAAGGGTCTGAAGCTTTCTTT CASSLREEGSEAFF
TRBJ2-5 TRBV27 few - TGTGCCAGCAGTTTACAACAGGGTGGGGTTAAGACCCAGTACTTC CASSLQQGGVKTQYF
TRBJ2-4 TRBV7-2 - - TGTGCCAGCAGCCCAGAACAGGGTGACATTCAGTACTTC CASSPEQGDIQYF